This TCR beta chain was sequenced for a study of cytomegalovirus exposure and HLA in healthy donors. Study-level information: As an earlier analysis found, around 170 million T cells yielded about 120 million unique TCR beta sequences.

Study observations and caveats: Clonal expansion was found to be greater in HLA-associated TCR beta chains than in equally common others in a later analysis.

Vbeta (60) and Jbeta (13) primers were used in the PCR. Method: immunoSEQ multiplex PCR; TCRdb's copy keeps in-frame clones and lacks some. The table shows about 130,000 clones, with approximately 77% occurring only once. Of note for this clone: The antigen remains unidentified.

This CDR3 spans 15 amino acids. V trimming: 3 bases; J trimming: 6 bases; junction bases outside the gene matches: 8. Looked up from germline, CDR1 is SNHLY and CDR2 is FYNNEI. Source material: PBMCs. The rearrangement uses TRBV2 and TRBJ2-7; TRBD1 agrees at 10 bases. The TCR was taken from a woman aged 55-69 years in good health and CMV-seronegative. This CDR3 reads CASSDGRQGASEQYF. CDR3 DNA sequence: TGTGCCAGCAGTGATGGGCGACAGGGGGCGTCCGAGCAGTACTTC.